These 8 T cell receptor beta chains originate from one sample sequenced in a study of T cell clonotyping in hematopoietic cell transplantation. Assay: immunoSEQ multiplex PCR; the TCRdb copy retains only in-frame clones and omits some. The repertoire holds 6,000 to 7,000 clones, with approximately 80% as singletons. Here the sequenced sample was PBMCs, taken 100 days after allogeneic stem cell transplant. These receptors originate from a female patient between 30 and 45 years old who had an allogeneic stem cell transplant, so the T cells may come from the graft donor. Some clones in this sample may be carry-over from other donors' samples.

CDR3 sequence reads: CASSPTGTVNEKLFF. The CDR3 DNA is TGTGCCAGCAGTCCAACCGGGACGGTTAATGAAAAACTGTTTTTT. The rearrangement uses TRBV6-6 and TRBJ1-4; tentatively, D is TRBD1 (5 bases). Germline V gene lookup returns CDR1 MNHNY and CDR2 SVGAGI (reference sequence). The CDR3 is 15 residues long. Trimming took off 5 bases at V and 4 bases at J, with 14 bases between the two ends.

The V gene is TRBV7-2, the J gene TRBJ2-7; TRBD2 might be the D (5 bases). The CDR3 covers 13 residues. The germline V and J ends were trimmed by 9 bases and 2 bases, with 14 bases remaining between them. Per germline, CDR1 SGHTA and CDR2 FQGNSA. In nucleotides, the CDR3 is TGTGCCAGTAGTACAGCGGTGGCCTACGAGCAGTACTTC. Translation gives CASSTAVAYEQYF.

For the CDR3, the DNA is TGTGCCAGCAGCTCGGTCGGCACTGAAGCTTTCTTT. Its protein product is CASSSVGTEAFF. The chain recombines TRBV7-2 with TRBJ1-1; D is undetermined. The CDR3 length is 12 residues. The germline V gene has CDR1 SGHTA and CDR2 FQGNSA. Trimming removed 4 bases from V and 4 bases from J, with 7 bases in between.

The chain couples TRBV2 to TRBJ2-7; possibly TRBD2 for D (5 bases). The CDR3 is made up of 16 amino acids. Deletions cut 2 bases from V and 0 bases from J, with 14 bases between. In germline, CDR1 is SNHLY, CDR2 FYNNEI. The CDR3 nucleotides are TGTGCCAGCAGTGAAATGGAGGAAGAGGGCTCCTACGAGCAGTACTTC. This sequence encodes CASSEMEEEGSYEQYF.

In this sample, this clone turned up a few times. J is TRBJ2-7 and V is TRBV13; no clear D gene. This CDR3 spans 14 amino acids. V was shortened by 8 bases and J by 4 bases, with 18 bases between the two germline ends. In germline, CDR1 is PRHDT, CDR2 FYEKMQ (reference sequence). The CDR3 loop is CASGLGLRTYEQYF. Written as DNA, the CDR3 is TGTGCCAGCGGGTTAGGTTTGAGGACGTACGAGCAGTACTTC.

The chain recombines TRBV5-6 with TRBJ2-3, with TRBD2 as a possible D gene (5 bases). The germline V and J ends were trimmed by 4 bases and 5 bases, with 17 bases remaining between them. This CDR3 region has 15 residues. The germline V gene encodes CDR1 SGHDT and CDR2 YYEEEE. The CDR3 sequence: CASSRRAKTVDTQYF. The CDR3 coding sequence is TGTGCCAGCAGCCGGCGGGCCAAAACGGTAGATACGCAGTATTTT.

This chain uses TRBV6-5 with TRBJ1-6; D remains ambiguous. The germline V gene encodes CDR1 MNHEY and CDR2 SVGAGI. Trimming took off 2 bases at V and 7 bases at J, with 9 bases between the two ends. The CDR3 spans 14 residues. The CDR3 is CASSYLPSNSPLHF. The CDR3 nucleotides are TGTGCCAGCAGTTACCTTCCGTCCAATTCACCCCTCCACTTT.

The genes are TRBV6-6 and TRBJ2-7; D unresolved. Per the germline V gene, CDR1 is MNHNY and CDR2 is SVGAGI (reference sequence). Trimming took off 3 bases at V and 3 bases at J, with 9 bases between the two ends. This CDR3 comprises 13 residues. The CDR3 loop reads CASSYSYGYEQYF. In DNA, the CDR3 is TGTGCCAGCAGTTATAGTTATGGCTACGAGCAGTACTTC.